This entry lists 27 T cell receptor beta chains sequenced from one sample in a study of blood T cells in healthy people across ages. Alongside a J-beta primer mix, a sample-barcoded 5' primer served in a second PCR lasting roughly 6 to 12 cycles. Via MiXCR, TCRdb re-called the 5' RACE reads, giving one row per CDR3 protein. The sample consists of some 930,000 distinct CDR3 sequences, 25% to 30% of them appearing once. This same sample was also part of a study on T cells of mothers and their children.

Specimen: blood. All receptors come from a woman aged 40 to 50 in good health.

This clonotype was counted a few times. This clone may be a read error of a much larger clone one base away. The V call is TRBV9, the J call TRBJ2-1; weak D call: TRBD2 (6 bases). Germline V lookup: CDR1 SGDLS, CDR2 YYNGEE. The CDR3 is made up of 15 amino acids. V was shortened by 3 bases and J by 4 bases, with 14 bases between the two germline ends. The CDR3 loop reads CASSAAGTPYNEQFF. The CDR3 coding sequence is TGTGCCAGCAGCGCAGCTGGGACTCCTTACAATGAGCAGTTCTTC.

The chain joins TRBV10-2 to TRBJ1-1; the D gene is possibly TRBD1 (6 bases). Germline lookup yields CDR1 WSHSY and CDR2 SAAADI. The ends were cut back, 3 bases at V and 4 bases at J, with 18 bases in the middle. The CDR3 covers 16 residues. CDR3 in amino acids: CASSDHEGGGGTEAFF. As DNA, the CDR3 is TGCGCCAGCAGTGACCACGAGGGGGGCGGTGGCACTGAAGCTTTCTTT.

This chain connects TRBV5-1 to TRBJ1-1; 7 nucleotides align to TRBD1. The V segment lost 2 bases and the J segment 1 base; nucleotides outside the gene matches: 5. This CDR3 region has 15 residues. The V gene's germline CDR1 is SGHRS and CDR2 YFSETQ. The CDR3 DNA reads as TGCGCCAGCAGCTTTACAGGGGTCTCGAACACTGAAGCTTTCTTT. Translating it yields CASSFTGVSNTEAFF.

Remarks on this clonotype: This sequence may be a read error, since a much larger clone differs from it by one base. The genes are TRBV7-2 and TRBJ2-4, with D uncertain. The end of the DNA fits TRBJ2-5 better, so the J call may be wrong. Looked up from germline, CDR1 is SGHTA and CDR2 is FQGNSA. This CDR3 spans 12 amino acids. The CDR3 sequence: CASSQPYSTQYF. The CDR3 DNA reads TGTGCCAGCAGCCAACCCTACTCGACCCAGTACTTC.

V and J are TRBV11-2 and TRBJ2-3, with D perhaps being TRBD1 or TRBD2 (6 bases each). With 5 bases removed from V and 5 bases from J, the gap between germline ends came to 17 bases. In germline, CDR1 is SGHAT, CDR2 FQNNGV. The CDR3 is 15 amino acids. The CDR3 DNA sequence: TGTGCCAGCAGCCGGAGGAGGGGGGAGAAAGATACGCAGTATTTT. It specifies CASSRRRGEKDTQYF.

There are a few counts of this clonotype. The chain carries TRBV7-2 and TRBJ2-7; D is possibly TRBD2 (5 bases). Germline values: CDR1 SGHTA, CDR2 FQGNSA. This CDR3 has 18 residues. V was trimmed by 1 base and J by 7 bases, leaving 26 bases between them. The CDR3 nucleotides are TGTGCCAGCAGCTTAGGAACCCCCCTCCTAGCCGGGCTTGGGGAGCAGTACTTC. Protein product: CASSLGTPLLAGLGEQYF.

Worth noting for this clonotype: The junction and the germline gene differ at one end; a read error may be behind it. The DNA for the CDR3 is TGTGTCAGCAGTTACGAGCGGGGTGCCTACGAGCAGTACTTC. Translation gives CVSSYERGAYEQYF. V and J are TRBV6-5 and TRBJ2-7; TRBD2 matches 7 bases. Germline lookup yields CDR1 MNHEY and CDR2 SVGAGI. The CDR3 sequence is 14 residues long.

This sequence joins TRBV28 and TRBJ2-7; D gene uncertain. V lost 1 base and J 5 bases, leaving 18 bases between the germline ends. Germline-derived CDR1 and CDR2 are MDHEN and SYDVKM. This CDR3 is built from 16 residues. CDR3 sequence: CASSLSRVLMGHEQYF. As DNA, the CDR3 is TGTGCCAGCAGTTTATCACGGGTTCTAATGGGCCACGAGCAGTACTTC.

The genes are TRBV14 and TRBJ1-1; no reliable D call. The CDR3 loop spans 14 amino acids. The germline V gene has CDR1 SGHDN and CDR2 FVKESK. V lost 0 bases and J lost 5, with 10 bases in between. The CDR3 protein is CASSQDGSGTEAFF. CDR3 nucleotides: TGTGCCAGCAGCCAAGATGGCAGTGGGACTGAAGCTTTCTTT.

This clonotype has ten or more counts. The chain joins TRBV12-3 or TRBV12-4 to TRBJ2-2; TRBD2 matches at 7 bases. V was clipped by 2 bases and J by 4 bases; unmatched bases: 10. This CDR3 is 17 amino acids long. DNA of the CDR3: TGTGCCAGCAGTTTATGGGCGAGCGGGGATGGCACCGGGGAGCTGTTTTTT. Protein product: CASSLWASGDGTGELFF.

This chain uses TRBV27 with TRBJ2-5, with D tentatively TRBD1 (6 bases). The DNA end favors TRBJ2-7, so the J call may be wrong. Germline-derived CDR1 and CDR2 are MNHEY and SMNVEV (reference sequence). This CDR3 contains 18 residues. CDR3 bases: TGTGCCAGCAGCCCCGAGTCTGGGGGCGGAACATTCTCCTACGAGCAGTACTTC. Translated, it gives CASSPESGGGTFSYEQYF.

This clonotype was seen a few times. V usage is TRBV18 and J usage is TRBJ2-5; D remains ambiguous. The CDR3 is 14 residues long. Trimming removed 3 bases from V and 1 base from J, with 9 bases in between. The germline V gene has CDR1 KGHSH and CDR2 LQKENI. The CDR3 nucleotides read TGTGCCAGCTCACCCCGACTCTCCCAAGAGACCCAGTACTTC. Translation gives CASSPRLSQETQYF.

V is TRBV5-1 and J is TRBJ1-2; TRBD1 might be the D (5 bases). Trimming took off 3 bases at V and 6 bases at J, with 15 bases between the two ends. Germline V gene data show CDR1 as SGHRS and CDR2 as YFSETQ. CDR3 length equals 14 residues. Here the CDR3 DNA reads TGCGCCAGCAGCTGGCTGACAGAAAACGATGGCTACACCTTC. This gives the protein CASSWLTENDGYTF.

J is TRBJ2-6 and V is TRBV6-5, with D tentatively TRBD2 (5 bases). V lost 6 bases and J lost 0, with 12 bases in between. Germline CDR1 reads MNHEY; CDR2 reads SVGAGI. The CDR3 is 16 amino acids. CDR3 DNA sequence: TGTGCCAGCAGAACCCTAGCAGGCTCTGGGGCCAACGTCCTGACTTTC. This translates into CASRTLAGSGANVLTF.

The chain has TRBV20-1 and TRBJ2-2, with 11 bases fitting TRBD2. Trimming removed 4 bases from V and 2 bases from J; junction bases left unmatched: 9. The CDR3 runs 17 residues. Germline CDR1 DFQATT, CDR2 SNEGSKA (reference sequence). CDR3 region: CSAKTSGGQLNTGELFF. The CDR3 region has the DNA TGCAGTGCTAAAACTAGCGGGGGCCAACTAAACACCGGGGAGCTGTTTTTT.

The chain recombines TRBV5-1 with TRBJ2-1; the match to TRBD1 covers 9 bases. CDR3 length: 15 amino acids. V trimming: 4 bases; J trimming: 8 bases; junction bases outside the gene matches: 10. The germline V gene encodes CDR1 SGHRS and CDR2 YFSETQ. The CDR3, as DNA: TGCGCCAGCAGCCCCATCGGGACAGGGTTGGATGAGCAGTTCTTC. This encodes CASSPIGTGLDEQFF. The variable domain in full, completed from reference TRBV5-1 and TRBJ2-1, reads KAGVTQTPRYLIKTRGQQVTLSCSPISGHRSVSWYQQTPGQGLQFLFEYFSETQRNKGNFPGRFSGRQFSNSRSEMNVSTLELGDSALYLCASSPIGTGLDEQFFGPGTRLTVL.

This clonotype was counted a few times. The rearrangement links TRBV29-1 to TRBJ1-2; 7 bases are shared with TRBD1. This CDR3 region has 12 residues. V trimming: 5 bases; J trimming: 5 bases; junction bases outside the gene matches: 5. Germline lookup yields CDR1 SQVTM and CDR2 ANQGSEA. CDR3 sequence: CSVTGTEYGYTF. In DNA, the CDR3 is TGCAGCGTTACCGGGACAGAATATGGCTACACCTTC.

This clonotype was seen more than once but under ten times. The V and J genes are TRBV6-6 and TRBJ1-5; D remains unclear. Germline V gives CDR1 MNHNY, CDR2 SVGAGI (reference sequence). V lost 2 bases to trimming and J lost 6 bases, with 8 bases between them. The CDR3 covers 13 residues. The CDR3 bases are TGTGCCAGCAGTTACGTGTTGGGTCAGCCCCAGCATTTT. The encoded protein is CASSYVLGQPQHF.

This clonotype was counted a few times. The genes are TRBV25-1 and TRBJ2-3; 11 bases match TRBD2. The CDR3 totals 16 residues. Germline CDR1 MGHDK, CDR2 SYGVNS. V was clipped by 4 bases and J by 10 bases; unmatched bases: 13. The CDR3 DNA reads TGTGCCAGCAGTGGCCGTGTAGCGGGGGGGCCTGATGCGCAGTATTTT. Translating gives CASSGRVAGGPDAQYF.

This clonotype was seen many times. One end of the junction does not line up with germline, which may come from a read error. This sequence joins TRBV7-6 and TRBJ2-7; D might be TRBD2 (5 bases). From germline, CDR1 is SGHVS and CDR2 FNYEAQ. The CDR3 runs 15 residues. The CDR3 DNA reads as TGTGCCAGCAGCCCGCCGGGGTCTCCCTCCTACGAGCGGTACTTC. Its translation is CASSPPGSPSYERYF.

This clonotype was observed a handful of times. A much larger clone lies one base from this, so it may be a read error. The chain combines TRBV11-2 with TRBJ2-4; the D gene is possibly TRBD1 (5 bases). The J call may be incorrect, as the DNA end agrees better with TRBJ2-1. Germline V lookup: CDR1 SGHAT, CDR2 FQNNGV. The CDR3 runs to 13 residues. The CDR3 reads CASGHQAKNIQFF. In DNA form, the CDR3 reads TGTGCCAGCGGACACCAAGCCAAAAACATTCAGTTCTTC.

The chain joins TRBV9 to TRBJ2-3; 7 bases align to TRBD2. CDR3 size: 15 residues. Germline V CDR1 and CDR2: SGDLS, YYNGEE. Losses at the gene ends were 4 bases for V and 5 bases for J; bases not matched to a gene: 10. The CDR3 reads CASSPHLAAEDTQYF. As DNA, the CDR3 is TGTGCCAGCAGCCCCCATCTAGCGGCGGAAGATACGCAGTATTTT.

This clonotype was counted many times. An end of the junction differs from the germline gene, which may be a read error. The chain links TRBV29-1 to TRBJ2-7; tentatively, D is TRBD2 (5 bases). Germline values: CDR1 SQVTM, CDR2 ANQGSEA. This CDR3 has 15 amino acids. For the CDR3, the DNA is TGCAGCGTTGTTGCCGGCATGGGGAGCTCCTATGAGCAGTACTTC. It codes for CSVVAGMGSSYEQYF.

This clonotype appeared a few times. CDR3 in amino acids: CASSYDPPLQGLFF. In DNA, the CDR3 is TGTGCCAGCAGTTACGACCCCCCCTTACAGGGTCTGTTTTTT. This chain uses TRBV6-6 with TRBJ1-4, with D possibly matching TRBD1 (6 bases). The CDR3 runs to 14 residues. The V end was cut by 2 bases, the J end by 14 bases, with 18 bases between. Germline loops: CDR1 MNHNY, CDR2 SVGAGI (reference sequence).

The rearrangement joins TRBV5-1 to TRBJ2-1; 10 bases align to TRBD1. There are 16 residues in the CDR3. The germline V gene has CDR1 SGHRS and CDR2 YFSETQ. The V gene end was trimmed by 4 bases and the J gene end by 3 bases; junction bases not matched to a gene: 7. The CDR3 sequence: CASSAGQGEGYNEQFF. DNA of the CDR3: TGCGCCAGCAGCGCCGGACAGGGGGAGGGCTACAATGAGCAGTTCTTC.

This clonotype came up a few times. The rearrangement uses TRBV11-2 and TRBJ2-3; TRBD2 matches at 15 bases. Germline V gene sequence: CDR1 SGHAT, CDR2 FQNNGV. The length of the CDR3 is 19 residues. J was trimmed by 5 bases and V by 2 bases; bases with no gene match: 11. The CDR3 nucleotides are TGTGCCAGCAGCTTATCTACCGGGACTAGCGGGGGGCGGGTAGATACGCAGTATTTT. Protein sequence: CASSLSTGTSGGRVDTQYF.

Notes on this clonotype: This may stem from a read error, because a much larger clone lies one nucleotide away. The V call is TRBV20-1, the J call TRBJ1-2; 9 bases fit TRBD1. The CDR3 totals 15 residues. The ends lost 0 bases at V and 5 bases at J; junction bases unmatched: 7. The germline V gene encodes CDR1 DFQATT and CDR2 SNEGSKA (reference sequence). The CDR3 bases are TGCAGTGCTAGAGAGGGTGGACAGGGGACTTATGGCTACACCTTC. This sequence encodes CSAREGGQGTYGYTF.